These T cell receptor beta chains were read from a single sample in a study of cytomegalovirus exposure and HLA in healthy donors. The data were produced by immunoSEQ multiplex PCR, yet TCRdb's version contains in-frame clones alone and is incomplete. The sample has approximately 120,000 clones; 76% are singletons. The sample consisted of PBMCs. The receptors come from a man between 45 and 60 years old in good health and CMV-seronegative. The CDR3 runs from the conserved cysteine through the conserved F or W. Size is stated for part of the rows, as once, few or many counts, or as a class when the clone is expanded.

clone size: NA; J gene: TRBJ1-3; V gene: TRBV7-9; CDR3 protein: CSSSSTSNTIYF
clone size: NA; J gene: TRBJ1-4; V gene: TRBV5-4; CDR3 protein: CASSPGANEKLFF
clone size: NA; J gene: TRBJ1-2; V gene: TRBV7-8; CDR3 protein: CASSSKPLNYGYTF
clone size: NA; J gene: TRBJ2-5; V gene: TRBV11-3; CDR3 protein: CASSKGAEETQYF
clone size: few; J gene: TRBJ2-3; V gene: TRBV15; CDR3 protein: CATSRELAGATDTQYF
clone size: NA; J gene: TRBJ1-2; V gene: TRBV6-1; CDR3 protein: CASTLDSTNYGYTF
clone size: once; J gene: TRBJ2-7; V gene: TRBV7-2; CDR3 protein: CASSLILQGYEQYF
clone size: once; J gene: TRBJ1-2; V gene: TRBV19; CDR3 protein: CASREGATVDYGYTF
clone size: few; J gene: TRBJ1-5; V gene: TRBV4-1; CDR3 protein: CASSQDEAANQPQHF
clone size: NA; J gene: TRBJ1-1; V gene: TRBV11-2; CDR3 protein: CASSLGQASPTEAFF
clone size: NA; J gene: TRBJ2-3; V gene: TRBV10-3; CDR3 protein: CAISGTGGTDTQYF
clone size: NA; J gene: TRBJ2-3; V gene: TRBV6-4; CDR3 protein: CASSDTGGKTDTQYF
clone size: NA; J gene: TRBJ2-3; V gene: TRBV19; CDR3 protein: CASSRRDGLGTDTQYF
clone size: NA; J gene: TRBJ2-5; V gene: TRBV7-2; CDR3 protein: CASSLDNYQYF
clone size: NA; J gene: TRBJ2-3; V gene: TRBV6-5; CDR3 protein: CASSSWTSGSDTQYF
clone size: NA; J gene: TRBJ2-1; V gene: TRBV6-1; CDR3 protein: CASSDRAHGNEQFF
clone size: NA; J gene: TRBJ2-2; V gene: TRBV19; CDR3 protein: CASLGRSNTGELFF
clone size: NA; J gene: TRBJ2-7; V gene: TRBV5-6; CDR3 protein: CASSLAGSYEQYF
clone size: NA; J gene: TRBJ2-1; V gene: TRBV5-1; CDR3 protein: CASSLGAGNSYNEQFF
clone size: NA; J gene: TRBJ2-3; V gene: TRBV9; CDR3 protein: CASSVVPSEDTQYF
clone size: NA; J gene: TRBJ2-3; V gene: TRBV5-8; CDR3 protein: CASSSQGESTDTQYF
clone size: NA; J gene: TRBJ1-2; V gene: TRBV14; CDR3 protein: CASSLGGNYGYTF
clone size: NA; J gene: TRBJ2-1; V gene: TRBV12-5; CDR3 protein: CASGLVHPGFAGGRGEQFF
clone size: NA; J gene: TRBJ1-5; V gene: TRBV28; CDR3 protein: CASSPRTGDQPQHF
clone size: NA; J gene: TRBJ2-4; V gene: TRBV2; CDR3 protein: CASNNIKNIQYF
clone size: NA; J gene: TRBJ1-4; V gene: TRBV27; CDR3 protein: CASSSIRTGVNEKLFF
clone size: NA; J gene: TRBJ1-2; V gene: TRBV7-2; CDR3 protein: CASSLGGGYGYTF
clone size: NA; J gene: TRBJ1-1; V gene: TRBV11-2; CDR3 protein: CASSRGTAEAFF
clone size: NA; J gene: TRBJ2-2; V gene: TRBV7-6; CDR3 protein: CASSFGHGTGELFF
clone size: NA; J gene: TRBJ1-1; V gene: TRBV6-5; CDR3 protein: CASSSIWEAFF
clone size: once; J gene: TRBJ1-2; V gene: TRBV2; CDR3 protein: CASRRQGSGYGYTF
clone size: NA; J gene: TRBJ2-3; V gene: TRBV30; CDR3 protein: CAWGGRLTHTDTQYF
clone size: NA; J gene: TRBJ1-3; V gene: TRBV6-1; CDR3 protein: CASSVRSSGNTIYF
clone size: NA; J gene: TRBJ2-5; V gene: TRBV4-1; CDR3 protein: CASSLNPGLASETQYF
clone size: NA; J gene: TRBJ2-5; V gene: TRBV28; CDR3 protein: CASSLPVETQYF
clone size: NA; J gene: TRBJ2-2; V gene: TRBV6-5; CDR3 protein: CASSYDWTGELFF
clone size: NA; J gene: TRBJ1-1; V gene: TRBV25-1; CDR3 protein: CASSVARGTEAFF
clone size: few; J gene: TRBJ2-1; V gene: TRBV7-2; CDR3 protein: CASSLVGDNYNEQFF
clone size: NA; J gene: TRBJ1-2; V gene: TRBV7-2; CDR3 protein: CASSLSHRGRSSYGYTF
clone size: NA; J gene: TRBJ1-1; V gene: TRBV29-1; CDR3 protein: CSVTRNRGEAFF
clone size: once; J gene: TRBJ2-7; V gene: TRBV5-1; CDR3 protein: CASQMDYSSYEQYF
clone size: NA; J gene: TRBJ2-5; V gene: TRBV5-4; CDR3 protein: CASSLKTSLQTQYF